This TCR beta chain was observed in a study of blood T cell repertoires in COVID-19. Whole-study context: Italy, Spain and the United States were the sources of the convalescent and acute COVID-19 samples.

The CDR3 length is 15 residues. CDR1 and CDR2 (germline): LNHNV, YYDKDF (reference sequence). Deletions cut 1 base from V and 0 bases from J, with 6 bases between. Here immunoSEQ multiplex PCR was the method, and the copy in TCRdb shows in-frame clones only, minus some. The sample yields hundreds of thousands of clones, around 88% seen once. This TCR was sampled from a woman younger than 45 with COVID-19, enrolled during active disease. The specimen sequenced was peripheral blood. The chain joins TRBV15 to TRBJ1-4; D uncertain. CDR3 protein: CATSRVAATNEKLFF. The DNA for the CDR3 is TGTGCCACCAGCAGAGTCGCAGCAACTAATGAAAAACTGTTTTTT.